A single sample gave rise to the 21 T cell receptor beta chains below, sequenced in a study of blood T cell repertoires in COVID-19. Here immunoSEQ multiplex PCR was the method, and the copy in TCRdb shows in-frame clones only, minus some. Of approximately 230,000 clones listed, about 80% were seen once; the top ten hold 15%. The sequenced sample consisted of PBMCs or T cells enriched from blood (not recorded which). These TCRs come from a man aged 35 to 55 who had recovered from COVID-19.

The chain links TRBV11-3 to TRBJ2-2; perhaps TRBD2 as D (5 bases). V dropped 1 base and J dropped 5 bases, with 8 bases sitting between them. CDR1 and CDR2 (germline): SGHNT, YENEEA. The CDR3 loop spans 14 amino acids. The CDR3 here is CASSLVRETGELFF. CDR3 bases: TGTGCCAGCAGCTTAGTTCGGGAAACCGGGGAGCTGTTTTTT.

The genes are TRBV19 and TRBJ1-5; a weak D match, TRBD1 (5 bases). V was pared by 5 bases and J by 7 bases, with 18 bases between. Germline V gives CDR1 LNHDA, CDR2 SQIVND (reference sequence). This CDR3 has 15 residues. The CDR3 region is CASSLNGGVGQPQHF. CDR3 nucleotides: TGTGCCAGTAGTCTCAATGGGGGGGTGGGACAGCCCCAGCATTTT.

The CDR3 DNA sequence: TGTGCCAGGACCGGGAGCTACGAGCAGTACTTC. Its protein product is CARTGSYEQYF. V is TRBV21-1 and J is TRBJ2-7; the table calls TRBD2, which could not be checked here. TRBV21-1 is a known pseudogene. The CDR3 spans 11 residues.

The table lists this clone with a count of one. The chain's CDR3 is CASSERFTGDGYTF. In DNA, the CDR3 is TGTGCCAGCAGTGAAAGATTTACCGGGGATGGCTACACCTTC. The rearrangement uses TRBV6-1 and TRBJ1-2, with no clear D. V lost 2 bases to trimming and J lost 6 bases, with 13 bases between them. CDR1 is MNHNS and CDR2 is SASEGT in the germline V gene. The CDR3 is 14 amino acids.

V usage is TRBV7-3 and J usage is TRBJ2-7; 7 nucleotides agree with TRBD2. This CDR3 region has 14 residues. J gave up 3 bases and V 3 bases, and 5 bases lay outside the gene matches. Germline V gives CDR1 SGHTA, CDR2 FQGTGA. The CDR3 sequence: CASSLTGGLYEQYF. Written as DNA, the CDR3 is TGTGCCAGCAGCTTGACGGGAGGTCTCTACGAGCAGTACTTC.

The chain uses TRBV5-1 and TRBJ2-1, with 9 bases aligning to TRBD1. The germline V gene has CDR1 SGHRS and CDR2 YFSETQ. This CDR3 spans 14 amino acids. The trim removed 7 bases at V and 8 bases at J, leaving 10 bases unmatched. In DNA, the CDR3 is TGCGCCAGCGAACCGGGACAGGGCGGATATGAGCAGTTCTTC. It codes for CASEPGQGGYEQFF.

This sequence joins TRBV5-1 and TRBJ1-2, with 9 bases matching TRBD1. V gave up 4 bases and J gave up 7 bases; unmatched junction bases: 11. The CDR3 contains 15 residues. Germline V gives CDR1 SGHRS, CDR2 YFSETQ. As DNA, the CDR3 is TGCGCCAGCAGCCCGACGACAGGGGGTGGCTTTGGCTACACCTTC. The encoded protein is CASSPTTGGGFGYTF.

About this clone: This sample includes further DNA sequences coding for the same CDR3. V gene TRBV28 combines with J gene TRBJ2-7; D gene unclear. CDR1 is MDHEN, CDR2 SYDVKM, per germline. Trimming cost V 6 bases and J 4 bases, with 7 bases left between them. This CDR3 region has 11 residues. Written as DNA, the CDR3 is TGTGCCAGCAGCCCCGGTTACGAGCAGTACTTC. It specifies CASSPGYEQYF.

The chain uses TRBV9 and TRBJ2-1, with 11 bases fitting TRBD2. The CDR3 loop spans 15 amino acids. V gave up 2 bases and J gave up 5 bases; unmatched junction bases: 3. Per the germline V gene, CDR1 is SGDLS and CDR2 is YYNGEE. CDR3 residues: CASSVRLAGNNEQFF. The CDR3 nucleotides read TGTGCCAGCAGCGTTAGACTAGCGGGAAACAATGAGCAGTTCTTC.

The V and J genes are TRBV10-3 and TRBJ2-3; perhaps TRBD2 as D (6 bases). The V gene lost 7 bases and the J gene lost 5 bases, with 16 bases spanning the gap. The germline gives CDR1 ENHRY, CDR2 SYGVKD. The length of the CDR3 is 14 residues. The DNA of the CDR3 is TGTGCCATCAAGGAAACGGGAGCGGGAGATACGCAGTATTTT. Its translation: CAIKETGAGDTQYF.

The chain joins TRBV28 to TRBJ2-7; 10 nucleotides line up with TRBD1. Trimming at V came to 6 bases and at J to 2 bases, leaving 10 bases not matched to a gene. The V gene's germline CDR1 is MDHEN and CDR2 SYDVKM. This CDR3 is 16 amino acids long. CDR3 sequence reads: CASSPPGGQGAYEQYF. The CDR3, as DNA: TGTGCCAGCAGCCCACCGGGCGGACAGGGGGCCTACGAGCAGTACTTC.

This chain connects TRBV29-1 to TRBJ2-4; 10 positions match TRBD2. The germline gives CDR1 SQVTM, CDR2 ANQGSEA. This CDR3 comprises 14 residues. The V segment lost 7 bases and the J segment 2 bases; nucleotides outside the gene matches: 5. CDR3 nucleotides: TGCAGCGCCGGGACTAGCGTTTCCAAAAACATTCAGTACTTC. Translated: CSAGTSVSKNIQYF.

The chain couples TRBV28 to TRBJ2-1; D is unclear. CDR1 is MDHEN and CDR2 is SYDVKM in the germline V gene. The CDR3 runs 16 residues. Deletions cut 3 bases from V and 2 bases from J, with 14 bases between. CDR3 sequence reads: CASSFSPSPPYNEQFF. CDR3 coding DNA: TGTGCCAGCAGTTTCTCCCCCTCCCCCCCCTACAATGAGCAGTTCTTC.

DNA of the CDR3: TGTGCCAGCAGCGACCGACCTACTAGCGGGGGGGAAGAGACCCAGTACTTC. Its protein is CASSDRPTSGGEETQYF. The chain joins TRBV9 to TRBJ2-5; 13 nucleotides line up with TRBD2. There are 17 residues in the CDR3. CDR1 and CDR2 (germline): SGDLS, YYNGEE. The V segment lost 3 bases and the J segment 3 bases; nucleotides outside the gene matches: 8.

V and J are TRBV30 and TRBJ2-2, with TRBD2 matching 9 bases. The length of the CDR3 is 16 residues. With 0 bases clipped from V and 2 bases from J, the junction kept 4 bases outside the gene matches. Germline lookup yields CDR1 GTSNPN and CDR2 SVGIG (reference sequence). CDR3 sequence reads: CAWSVPSGVNTGELFF. DNA for the CDR3: TGTGCCTGGAGTGTACCTAGCGGGGTTAACACCGGGGAGCTGTTTTTT. Filled out from reference TRBV30 and TRBJ2-2, the complete variable domain reads SQTIHQWPATLVQPVGSPLSLECTVEGTSNPNLYWYRQAAGRGLQLLFYSVGIGQISSEVPQNLSASRPQDRQFILSSKKLLLSDSGFYLCAWSVPSGVNTGELFFGEGSRLTVL.

This clone has only one observation. The V and J genes are TRBV6-5 and TRBJ1-1; maybe TRBD1 (6 bases). From germline, CDR1 is MNHEY and CDR2 SVGAGI. The ends were cut back, 6 bases at V and 5 bases at J, with 10 bases in the middle. This CDR3 comprises 12 residues. CDR3 residues: CASRTGLTEAFF. Here the CDR3 DNA reads TGTGCCAGCAGGACAGGTTTAACTGAAGCTTTCTTT.

This clone is a singleton in its sample. The rearrangement uses TRBV19 and TRBJ2-1; 11 bases are shared with TRBD1. The V segment lost 5 bases and the J segment 10 bases; nucleotides outside the gene matches: 10. Germline assignment: CDR1 LNHDA and CDR2 SQIVND (reference sequence). There are 15 residues in the CDR3. The CDR3 DNA reads TGTGCCAGTAGTCTTCCGGGACAGGGGGTCTGGGAGCAGTTCTTC. This gives the protein CASSLPGQGVWEQFF.

This chain joins TRBV15 and TRBJ2-7; the D gene is possibly TRBD2 (5 bases). V lost 0 bases, J lost 9 bases, and 9 bases lay in between. CDR3 length equals 12 residues. Germline V lookup: CDR1 LNHNV, CDR2 YYDKDF (reference sequence). CDR3 region: CATSRDRAGQYF. CDR3 in DNA: TGTGCCACCAGCAGAGATCGTGCGGGGCAGTACTTC.

The V gene is TRBV10-2, the J gene TRBJ2-3; D gene unclear. V was shortened by 3 bases and J by 0 bases, with 7 bases between the two germline ends. Per the germline V gene, CDR1 is WSHSY and CDR2 is SAAADI. This CDR3 region has 14 residues. DNA for the CDR3: TGCGCCAGCAGTGACCGGTTAAGCACAGATACGCAGTATTTT. Translated, it gives CASSDRLSTDTQYF.

This sequence joins TRBV5-1 and TRBJ2-1; possibly TRBD2 for D (6 bases). The CDR3 totals 16 residues. Germline assignment: CDR1 SGHRS and CDR2 YFSETQ. V lost 0 bases, J lost 0 bases, and 10 bases lay in between. CDR3 bases: TGCGCCAGCAGCTTGGACGGGAGATACTCCTACAATGAGCAGTTCTTC. Its protein product is CASSLDGRYSYNEQFF.

CDR3 nucleotide sequence: TGTGCCAGCAGCGGGAGTCGACAGGGGGTCGGCTACACCTTC. It encodes CASSGSRQGVGYTF. This chain links TRBV5-4 with TRBJ1-2, with 9 positions matching TRBD1. V was clipped by 4 bases and J by 8 bases; unmatched bases: 9. The CDR3 covers 14 residues. In germline, CDR1 is SGHNT, CDR2 YYREEE (reference sequence).